These 28 T cell receptor beta chains originate from one sample sequenced in a study of blood T cells in healthy people across ages. A second PCR, run for roughly 7 to 12 cycles, used a sample-barcoded 5' primer plus a J-beta primer mix. TCRdb fed the 5' RACE reads into MiXCR, producing one record per CDR3 protein. The table includes around 1,800,000 distinct CDR3 sequences, roughly 43% detected once. Sample: blood. These receptors all come from a human donor in good health.

Of note for this clonotype: A single base separates this from a much larger clone, so it may be a read error. The chain has TRBV12-3 or TRBV12-4 and TRBJ2-4; D remains unclear. The last part of the DNA fits TRBJ2-7 better; the J call may be wrong. CDR3 length: 14 amino acids. The CDR3 nucleotides read TGTGCCAACAACCTAACTCCTAGTCCCTACGAGCAGTACTTC. Residues: CANNLTPSPYEQYF.

The sample holds many counts of this clonotype. The chain is built from TRBV6-5 and TRBJ2-3; 10 bases are a match to TRBD2. The length of the CDR3 is 15 residues. The germline V gene has CDR1 MNHEY and CDR2 SVGAGI. V shed 4 bases, J shed 3 bases, and the junction held 4 bases outside the gene matches. CDR3 region: CASSLEAGGTDTQYF. CDR3 DNA sequence: TGTGCCAGCAGTTTGGAAGCGGGGGGGACAGATACGCAGTATTTT.

This clonotype was detected a few times. V gene TRBV5-1 combines with J gene TRBJ2-7; D possibly corresponds to TRBD1 (6 bases). CDR1 and CDR2 from the germline V gene are SGHRS and YFSETQ. V lost 2 bases, J lost 4 bases, and 19 bases lay in between. This CDR3 has 16 amino acids. The CDR3 nucleotides read TGCGCCAGCAGCTTCTATATCACAGGGAGTTTATACGAGCAGTACTTC. Encoded protein: CASSFYITGSLYEQYF.

V and J are TRBV28 and TRBJ2-1; 13 nucleotides line up with TRBD2. The J segment lost 13 bases and the V segment lost 8 bases, leaving 23 bases of the junction unmatched. The V gene's germline CDR1 is MDHEN and CDR2 SYDVKM. The CDR3 totals 18 residues. DNA of the CDR3: TGTGCCAGCGCACCGGAGGGACTAGCGGGATTGTACCAAGAGACCCAGTTCTTC. It specifies CASAPEGLAGLYQETQFF.

The V and J genes are TRBV20-1 and TRBJ1-2, with 9 bases lining up with TRBD1. Germline V gene data show CDR1 as DFQATT and CDR2 as SNEGSKA (reference sequence). Trimming at V came to 3 bases and at J to 7 bases, leaving 9 bases not matched to a gene. The CDR3 sequence is 14 residues long. The CDR3 DNA follows: TGCAGTGCTAGCAGCTCCGGGACAGGGTCTGGCTACACCTTC. Residues: CSASSSGTGSGYTF.

The chain carries TRBV27 and TRBJ2-5; 9 bases agree with TRBD1. Germline V gene sequence: CDR1 MNHEY, CDR2 SMNVEV (reference sequence). The CDR3 spans 15 residues. V lost 6 bases and J lost 2; bases outside the gene matches: 7. Written as DNA, the CDR3 is TGTGCCAGCAGCATGGACAGGGGCCGACAAGAGACCCAGTACTTC. Amino acids: CASSMDRGRQETQYF.

The V gene is TRBV10-3, the J gene TRBJ2-7, with no clear D. Near its end, the DNA agrees better with TRBJ2-5, so the J call may be wrong. Per germline, CDR1 ENHRY and CDR2 SYGVKD. The CDR3 covers 12 residues. The CDR3 DNA is TGTGCCATCAGTGAGGTGTGGGAGACCCAGTACTTC. This translates into CAISEVWETQYF.

This rearrangement joins TRBV5-6 to TRBJ1-4, with D possibly matching TRBD1 (5 bases). Germline CDR1 is SGHDT and CDR2 is YYEEEE. V gave up 4 bases and J gave up 0 bases, with 13 bases separating them. This CDR3 is 16 amino acids long. The CDR3 DNA follows: TGTGCCAGCAGCCTGGACTGGGGGGCAACTAATGAAAAACTGTTTTTT. This codes for CASSLDWGATNEKLFF.

This clonotype turned up a few times. This sequence joins TRBV12-3 or TRBV12-4 and TRBJ1-2, with 7 bases lining up with TRBD1. Losses at the gene ends were 7 bases for V and 4 bases for J; bases not matched to a gene: 6. This CDR3 has 13 amino acids. CDR3: CASTYEGAYGYTF. CDR3 bases: TGTGCCAGCACCTACGAGGGGGCCTATGGCTACACCTTC.

The chain has TRBV7-3 and TRBJ2-5; TRBD1 matches 8 bases. The CDR3 totals 15 residues. Per germline, CDR1 SGHTA and CDR2 FQGTGA. The V gene end was trimmed by 4 bases and the J gene end by 2 bases; junction bases not matched to a gene: 6. The CDR3 loop reads CASSSGTGGQETQYF. DNA for the CDR3: TGTGCCAGCAGCTCCGGGACAGGCGGACAAGAGACCCAGTACTTC.

The chain is built from TRBV28 and TRBJ2-5; TRBD1 matches at 7 bases. Unmatched junction bases numbered 7, after V lost 7 bases and J lost 2 bases. The CDR3 length is 14 residues. CDR1 and CDR2 from the germline V gene are MDHEN and SYDVKM. The CDR3 sequence is CASNIDRAQETQYF. DNA of the CDR3: TGTGCCAGCAACATTGACAGGGCGCAAGAGACCCAGTACTTC.

The V and J genes are TRBV7-3 and TRBJ2-1, with 11 bases fitting TRBD2. The ends lost 3 bases at V and 9 bases at J; junction bases unmatched: 7. Germline V CDR1 and CDR2: SGHTA, FQGTGA. The CDR3 has 15 amino acids. The CDR3 sequence: CASSLATSGVGEQFF. CDR3 DNA sequence: TGTGCCAGCAGCTTGGCGACTAGCGGGGTGGGTGAGCAGTTCTTC.

The chain is built from TRBV20-1 and TRBJ2-7; 9 bases fit TRBD2. The closer fit of TRBJ2-5 to the DNA end suggests the J call may be wrong. This CDR3 region has 15 residues. Germline assignment: CDR1 DFQATT and CDR2 SNEGSKA (reference sequence). The CDR3, as DNA: TGCAGACTTGCTAGCGGGGACATCGGAAAGGAGACCCAGTACTTC. This codes for CRLASGDIGKETQYF.

This clonotype has only a few counts. The chain has TRBV29-1 and TRBJ2-5, with D maybe TRBD1 (6 bases). This CDR3 contains 12 residues. Germline-derived CDR1 and CDR2 are SQVTM and ANQGSEA. Trimming removed 6 bases at V and 5 bases at J, with 13 bases between. This CDR3 reads CSVAKQGETQYF. CDR3 coding DNA: TGCAGCGTGGCCAAGCAGGGGGAGACCCAGTACTTC.

J is TRBJ1-2 and V is TRBV5-4; no firm D call. The length of the CDR3 is 15 residues. Trimming took 0 bases from V and 3 from J, leaving 12 bases between them. Looked up from germline, CDR1 is SGHNT and CDR2 is YYREEE (reference sequence). Written as DNA, the CDR3 is TGTGCCAGCAGCTTGGGGAATTGGGGTGACTATGGCTACACCTTC. The encoded protein is CASSLGNWGDYGYTF. Full variable domain (outside the CDR3, taken from reference TRBV5-4 and TRBJ1-2): ETGVTQSPTHLIKTRGQQVTLRCSSQSGHNTVSWYQQALGQGPQFIFQYYREEENGRGNFPPRFSGLQFPNYSSELNVNALELDDSALYLCASSLGNWGDYGYTFGSGTRLTVV.

The chain has TRBV10-3 and TRBJ2-1; D is unresolved. The J call may be mistaken, given a closer DNA end match to TRBJ2-7. The CDR3 extends over 15 amino acids. CDR1 ENHRY and CDR2 SYGVKD come from the germline V gene. As DNA, the CDR3 is TGTGCCATCACCCCAGGCGAGCGCTCCTACAATGAGCAGTACTTC. Its translation: CAITPGERSYNEQYF.

This clonotype was counted between two and nine times. This chain links TRBV24-1 with TRBJ1-2, with D possibly matching TRBD1 (6 bases). The CDR3 runs 14 residues. The V gene lost 0 bases and the J gene lost 8 bases, with 12 bases spanning the gap. Looked up from germline, CDR1 is KGHDR and CDR2 is SFDVKD. The CDR3 DNA reads as TGTGCCACCAGTGATTTGTACAGGGACGACGGCTACACCTTC. Translating it yields CATSDLYRDDGYTF.

This chain links TRBV6-2 or TRBV6-3 with TRBJ2-7; D is unclear. There are 14 residues in the CDR3. Germline CDR1 reads MNHEY; CDR2 reads SVGEGT. V lost 6 bases and J lost 1, with 13 bases in between. In DNA, the CDR3 is TGTGCCAGCAGCGGACGGACGTTTTCCTACGAGCAGTACTTC. As protein: CASSGRTFSYEQYF.

This rearrangement joins TRBV5-1 to TRBJ1-6, with D maybe TRBD1 (5 bases). Trimming removed 0 bases at V and 10 bases at J, with 14 bases between. The CDR3 has 15 residues. Germline-derived CDR1 and CDR2 are SGHRS and YFSETQ. The CDR3 nucleotides read TGCGCCAGCAGCTTGGGTGGGGGAGTGGAATCACCCCTCCACTTT. Amino acid sequence: CASSLGGGVESPLHF.

This clonotype has a handful of counts. The chain combines TRBV6-2 or TRBV6-3 with TRBJ2-3, with TRBD2 identical over 13 bases. Germline values: CDR1 MNHEY, CDR2 SVGEGT. This CDR3 has 16 amino acids. The trim removed 4 bases at V and 5 bases at J, leaving 6 bases unmatched. CDR3 in amino acids: CASSSWTSGGVDTQYF. In nucleotides, the CDR3 is TGTGCCAGCAGTTCCTGGACTAGCGGGGGCGTAGATACGCAGTATTTT.

V is TRBV14 and J is TRBJ2-3; 8 bases agree with TRBD2. Germline trimming cut 3 bases from V and 6 bases from J; bases unmatched to any gene: 17. CDR1 SGHDN and CDR2 FVKESK come from the germline V gene. This CDR3 has 18 residues. In DNA form, the CDR3 reads TGTGCCAGCAGCCACCGTGGAGGAACTAGCGGAGGAAGGGATACGCAGTATTTT. It specifies CASSHRGGTSGGRDTQYF.

This clonotype was seen ten or more times. This chain joins TRBV4-3 and TRBJ2-1, with TRBD2 as a possible D gene (6 bases). The ends were cut back, 0 bases at V and 4 bases at J, with 7 bases in the middle. CDR1 LGHNA and CDR2 YSLEER come from the germline V gene. The CDR3 has 14 residues. For the CDR3, the DNA is TGCGCCAGCAGCCAAGAACTAGCTTACAATGAGCAGTTCTTC. It specifies CASSQELAYNEQFF.

The chain carries TRBV28 and TRBJ2-7; possibly TRBD2 for D (6 bases). CDR3 length equals 15 residues. In germline, CDR1 is MDHEN, CDR2 SYDVKM. Trimming removed 2 bases at V and 3 bases at J, with 14 bases between. The CDR3 sequence: CASSLVGGAVYEQYF. The CDR3 DNA reads as TGTGCCAGCAGTTTAGTGGGCGGGGCAGTCTACGAGCAGTACTTC.

The rearrangement uses TRBV7-8 and TRBJ2-5; TRBD2 matches at 11 bases. V lost 1 base to trimming and J lost 0 bases; unmatched junction nucleotides: 7. The CDR3 extends over 18 amino acids. Germline V CDR1 and CDR2: SGHVS, FQNEAQ. CDR3 sequence: CASSLGGASGGNQETQYF. The CDR3 DNA follows: TGTGCCAGCAGCTTAGGGGGGGCTAGCGGGGGGAACCAAGAGACCCAGTACTTC.

This clonotype was seen a few times. V and J are TRBV30 and TRBJ1-2, with D unclear. Germline V CDR1 and CDR2: GTSNPN, SVGIG (reference sequence). Trimming shortened V by 3 bases and J by 8 bases, and 10 bases separated the two germline ends. The CDR3 sequence is 11 residues long. The CDR3: CAWSQRYGYTF. The CDR3 DNA reads TGTGCCTGGAGCCAGCGGTACGGCTACACCTTC.

This sequence joins TRBV9 and TRBJ2-1; possible D gene TRBD1, 5 bases. The CDR3 has 14 residues. Germline V gene lookup returns CDR1 SGDLS and CDR2 YYNGEE. V lost 4 bases and J 4 bases, leaving 12 bases between the germline ends. CDR3 amino acids: CASSFNPGYNEQFF. CDR3 bases: TGTGCCAGCAGCTTCAACCCAGGGTACAATGAGCAGTTCTTC.

A remark on this clonotype: Its ends do not fully match the called genes, so a read error is possible. The rearrangement uses TRBV7-9 and TRBJ1-1; D ambiguous. Germline V gives CDR1 SEHNR, CDR2 FQNEAQ (reference sequence). This CDR3 is 13 amino acids long. CDR3 in amino acids: CASSLAFDTEAFF. Here the CDR3 DNA reads TGTGCCAGCAGCCTAGCCTTTGACACTGAAGCTTTCTTT.

This clonotype has a handful of counts. The V and J genes are TRBV20-1 and TRBJ2-4; TRBD2 matches 7 bases. The CDR3 loop spans 12 amino acids. Looked up from germline, CDR1 is DFQATT and CDR2 is SNEGSKA (reference sequence). The junction had 12 bases not matched to a gene; V was cut back by 6 bases and J by 13 bases. As DNA, the CDR3 is TGCAGTGCAATCCCCGGGACTACGGAGCAGTACTTC. It specifies CSAIPGTTEQYF.